One sample yielded the 18 T cell receptor beta chains listed below, sequenced in a study of blood T cell repertoires in COVID-19. This table comes from immunoSEQ multiplex PCR, and its TCRdb copy is limited to in-frame clones, with some not included. This sample has about 300,000 clones, with under 90% found just once. Sequencing was performed on peripheral blood. The receptors stem from a woman in her twenties or thirties with COVID-19, enrolled during active disease.

This chain connects TRBV19 to TRBJ1-5, with D possibly being TRBD1 (5 bases). This CDR3 spans 15 amino acids. The germline V gene encodes CDR1 LNHDA and CDR2 SQIVND (reference sequence). Trimming took 2 bases from V and 2 from J, leaving 10 bases between them. The CDR3 spells CASSIWGSGNQPQHF. The CDR3 DNA follows: TGTGCCAGTAGTATATGGGGCAGTGGCAATCAGCCCCAGCATTTT.

In this sample, this clone turned up once. The chain has TRBV28 and TRBJ1-5; perhaps TRBD1 as D (6 bases). CDR3 length: 14 residues. V was cut by 6 bases and J by 0 bases, with 9 bases left in between. Germline CDR1 and CDR2: MDHEN and SYDVKM. CDR3: CASRQTGSNQPQHF. Written as DNA, the CDR3 is TGTGCCAGCAGGCAGACAGGTAGCAATCAGCCCCAGCATTTT.

This chain uses TRBV30 with TRBJ2-5; 11 bases fit TRBD1. V trimming: 2 bases; J trimming: 5 bases; junction bases outside the gene matches: 10. Germline V gene sequence: CDR1 GTSNPN, CDR2 SVGIG (reference sequence). The CDR3 covers 16 residues. As DNA, the CDR3 is TGTGCCTGGAGTTGGGGGACAGGGGGGGATGAGGAGACCCAGTACTTC. Its translation: CAWSWGTGGDEETQYF.

This chain connects TRBV28 to TRBJ2-3, with 7 bases aligning to TRBD2. This CDR3 contains 13 residues. V shed 6 bases, J shed 4 bases, and the junction held 4 bases outside the gene matches. Germline V lookup: CDR1 MDHEN, CDR2 SYDVKM. DNA of the CDR3: TGTGCCAGCAGGGGGGGGAGCTCAGATACGCAGTATTTT. Protein sequence: CASRGGSSDTQYF.

This sequence joins TRBV20-1 and TRBJ1-2, with D possibly being TRBD1 (6 bases). Germline CDR1 DFQATT, CDR2 SNEGSKA (reference sequence). There are 12 residues in the CDR3. V was cut by 3 bases and J by 11 bases, with 16 bases left in between. The CDR3 is CSASRGQTRYTF. Written as DNA, the CDR3 is TGCAGTGCTAGTCGCGGACAGACCCGGTACACCTTC.

This clone has a handful of counts. The CDR3 sequence: CSASEGGQPQHF. The CDR3 DNA is TGCAGTGCTAGTGAGGGAGGTCAGCCCCAGCATTTT. The chain carries TRBV20-1 and TRBJ1-5; D is unclear. Germline V gene sequence: CDR1 DFQATT, CDR2 SNEGSKA (reference sequence). There are 12 residues in the CDR3. Trimming took 3 bases from V and 6 from J, leaving 9 bases between them.

This clone appeared many times. V and J are TRBV6-5 and TRBJ1-1; maybe TRBD1 (6 bases). With 6 bases removed from V and 5 bases from J, the gap between germline ends came to 16 bases. Germline V gene sequence: CDR1 MNHEY, CDR2 SVGAGI. The CDR3 is made up of 14 amino acids. CDR3 region: CASSAHRANTEAFF. CDR3 sequence (DNA): TGTGCCAGCAGCGCCCACAGGGCTAATACTGAAGCTTTCTTT.

CDR3 region: CASSLLEQPQHF. CDR3 bases: TGTGCCAGCAGCTTATTGGAGCAGCCCCAGCATTTT. J is TRBJ1-5 and V is TRBV5-8; D unclear. Germline V lookup: CDR1 SGHTS, CDR2 YDEGEE. Trimming pared 2 bases from V and 7 bases from J, leaving 7 bases between. This CDR3 contains 12 residues.

This clone occurred once. The chain joins TRBV21-1 to TRBJ1-5; the table's D call, TRBD1, was not checked against the DNA. TRBV21-1 is a recognized pseudogene. There are 17 residues in the CDR3. The CDR3 bases are TGTGCCAGCAGCGCCCGATCCGGGACAATTAGCAATCAGCCCCAGCATTTT. It is translated as CASSARSGTISNQPQHF.

The chain combines TRBV4-1 with TRBJ1-5, with D tentatively TRBD1 (5 bases). Per germline, CDR1 MGHRA and CDR2 YSYEKL. Trimming shortened V by 3 bases and J by 0 bases, and 9 bases separated the two germline ends. CDR3 length: 15 residues. The CDR3 region has the DNA TGCGCCAGCAGCCATCAGGGAGGTAGCAATCAGCCCCAGCATTTT. Translating it yields CASSHQGGSNQPQHF.

The J gene is TRBJ1-2, the V gene TRBV29-1; 7 bases match TRBD1. This CDR3 has 13 amino acids. Germline loops: CDR1 SQVTM, CDR2 ANQGSEA. V was clipped by 2 bases and J by 8 bases; unmatched bases: 8. The CDR3 DNA is TGCAGCGTTGAAAGAGGTGGCAGGGGGGGCTACACCTTC. The encoded protein is CSVERGGRGGYTF.

The V and J genes are TRBV28 and TRBJ1-3, with D unresolved. The CDR3 is 14 amino acids. V was shortened by 3 bases and J by 7 bases, with 13 bases between the two germline ends. Germline V CDR1 and CDR2: MDHEN, SYDVKM. The CDR3: CASSLPPGRNTIYF. CDR3 nucleotide sequence: TGTGCCAGCAGTTTGCCGCCCGGGAGGAACACCATATATTTT.

The rearrangement links TRBV4-1 to TRBJ2-7; 12 nucleotides agree with TRBD2. J lost 7 bases, V lost 0 bases, and 13 bases had no gene match. This CDR3 contains 18 residues. Germline V gives CDR1 MGHRA, CDR2 YSYEKL. The CDR3 loop reads CASSQDTPLLAGGGEQYF. CDR3 DNA sequence: TGCGCCAGCAGCCAAGATACCCCCCTACTAGCGGGGGGCGGTGAGCAGTACTTC.

CDR3 sequence reads: CASSLVSGTQYF. Written as DNA, the CDR3 is TGTGCCAGCAGCTTAGTATCCGGGACCCAGTACTTC. The chain couples TRBV7-9 to TRBJ2-5; D is uncertain. The CDR3 contains 12 residues. Germline CDR1 reads SEHNR; CDR2 reads FQNEAQ (reference sequence). V lost 1 base to trimming and J lost 7 bases, with 7 bases between them.

This rearrangement joins TRBV11-2 to TRBJ2-3; 13 bases are a match to TRBD2. Trimming at V came to 4 bases and at J to 7 bases, leaving 5 bases not matched to a gene. This CDR3 spans 15 amino acids. Per the germline V gene, CDR1 is SGHAT and CDR2 is FQNNGV. CDR3 DNA: TGTGCCAGCAGCTCAAGGACTAGCGGGGGTCATACGCAGTATTTT. Its translation is CASSSRTSGGHTQYF.

The chain couples TRBV5-1 to TRBJ1-1; no definite D call. V was pared by 0 bases and J by 7 bases, with 10 bases between. The germline gives CDR1 SGHRS, CDR2 YFSETQ. The CDR3 contains 13 residues. CDR3 sequence (DNA): TGCGCCAGCAGCTTGGACGGGTTCGGTGAAGCTTTCTTT. This encodes CASSLDGFGEAFF.

J is TRBJ2-2 and V is TRBV12-3 or TRBV12-4; D is uncertain. The CDR3 consists of 13 residues. V lost 2 bases to trimming and J lost 2 bases, with 3 bases between them. The DNA of the CDR3 is TGTGCCAGCAGTTTATCAAACACCGGGGAGCTGTTTTTT. It is translated as CASSLSNTGELFF.

As concerns this clone: Other DNA variants within this sample encode the same CDR3. The chain combines TRBV12-3 or TRBV12-4 with TRBJ2-5; TRBD2 aligns across 10 bases. V shed 5 bases, J shed 5 bases, and the junction held 2 bases outside the gene matches. The CDR3 length is 13 residues. CDR3 loop: CASSLSGGETQYF. The CDR3 DNA reads TGTGCCAGCAGTCTTAGCGGGGGGGAGACCCAGTACTTC.